This T cell receptor beta chain was observed in a study of T cells after somatic rescue of genetic block (TCRdb year 2020). In the study overall: What the study looked at was long-term robustness, specifically in a T-cell system that came about through somatic rescue of a genetic block in T-cell development.

V has 4 bases trimmed and J has 1 base trimmed; junction bases matching no gene number 9. The CDR3 holds 18 amino acids from the cysteine to the phenylalanine. The kept DNA is CDR3 alone, 54 bases in frame from the first base. The germline V gene (reference sequence) sets CDR1 to SGHNT and CDR2 to YYREEE. As regards this clone: This receptor's antigen is unknown. Per-base qualities were not stored, and no clone one base away is much larger.

Library preparation was by the immunoSEQ multiplex PCR assay. In TCRdb, the immuneACCESS table is reduced to in-frame sequences with V and J assigned. These tables do not hold every clone; where another copy was compared, an unresolved V gene accounts for under half, and the others remain unexplained. This sample lists 7,500 to 9,000 clones; 80% were detected once. The ten top clones hold roughly 25% of the sample. Material: peripheral blood mononuclear cells (PBMCs). The rearrangement joined TRBV5-4 to TRBJ2-2, and TRBD2 matches 11 of the central bases. The sequence derives from a boy aged 10-17 years. CDR3 loop: CASSPLGLAELNTGELFF. The DNA sequence is given as TGTGCCAGCAGCCCCCTGGGACTAGCGGAATTGAACACCGGGGAGCTGTTTTTT.